This is a list of T cell receptor beta chains from one sample in a study of shared clonotypes between healthy human individuals. This table comes from immunoSEQ multiplex PCR, and its TCRdb copy is limited to in-frame clones, with some not included. There are about 1.1 million clones in the sample; around 78% occur only once, and about 0.52% lies in the top ten. Sequenced: memory CD4+ T cells from PBMCs. All receptors come from a man younger than 35 in good health. Some clones in this sample may be carry-over from other donors' samples. Both conserved end residues are part of each CDR3. D genes are given only for firm matches. Rows may omit the clone size; those that give it use once, few, many or a size class.

>-|TRBV11-2|TRBJ1-4|-
TGTGCCAGCAGCCTCCGGGGGCGCGATGAAAAACTGTTTTTT
CASSLRGRDEKLFF
>TRBD1|TRBV5-1|TRBJ1-1|-
TGCGCCAGCAGCCAGCAGGGGGGGGACACTGAAGCTTTCTTT
CASSQQGGDTEAFF
>-|TRBV5-5|TRBJ2-7|once
TGTGCCAGCAGCCCAGGGTTGTCAGAGGGCTACGAGCAGTACTTC
CASSPGLSEGYEQYF
>-|TRBV29-1|TRBJ1-1|-
TGCAGCGCAAATCAAAGAACAGTGAACACTGAAGCTTTCTTT
CSANQRTVNTEAFF
>-|TRBV19|TRBJ2-2|-
TGTGCCAGTAGTATTATGGGACAGGGTCCAGCGGGAGCCCCTGGGGAGCTGTTTTTT
CASSIMGQGPAGAPGELFF
>-|TRBV7-8|TRBJ2-2|-
TGTGCCAGCAGCACCCTCGGGGAGCTGTTTTTT
CASSTLGELFF
>TRBD1|TRBV6-5|TRBJ2-7|-
TGTGCCAGCAGTGGACCGGGACAGGGGTTGGTCGAGCAGTACTTC
CASSGPGQGLVEQYF
>-|TRBV19|TRBJ2-7|-
TGTGCCAGTAGTATAAGGCCAGGCACCTACGAGCAGTACTTC
CASSIRPGTYEQYF
>-|TRBV28|TRBJ1-2|-
TGTGCCAGCAGCCCCCGGGGAAGGAGAGAGACTAACTATGGCTACACCTTC
CASSPRGRRETNYGYTF
>-|TRBV5-1|TRBJ2-7|-
TGCGCCAGCAGCTTGTGGACTTCCTACGAGCAGTACTTC
CASSLWTSYEQYF
>TRBD2|TRBV9|TRBJ2-7|-
TGTGCCAGCAGCCCGCGGGGGACTAGCGGATACGAGCAGTACTTC
CASSPRGTSGYEQYF
>TRBD2|TRBV6-1|TRBJ2-1|-
TGTGCCAGCAGTGAACTGATAACGGGACTAGCTTCTAATGAGCAGTTCTTC
CASSELITGLASNEQFF
>TRBD2|TRBV28|TRBJ2-3|-
TGTGCCAGCAGCCCCCGGACTAGCGGCAAAAGCACAGATACGCAGTATTTT
CASSPRTSGKSTDTQYF
>TRBD1|TRBV30|TRBJ2-7|-
TGTGCCTGGAGTTTCTTCCGGGACAGGGGTAGCGAGCAGTACTTC
CAWSFFRDRGSEQYF
>-|TRBV2|TRBJ2-1|-
TGTGCCAGCAGTGAACGGCGGGAAAATGAGCAGTTCTTC
CASSERRENEQFF
>-|TRBV4-1|TRBJ1-2|few
TGCGCCAGCAGCCAAGTGACACGTAGAAACTATGGCTACACCTTC
CASSQVTRRNYGYTF
>-|TRBV6-6|TRBJ1-4|-
TGTGCCAGCAGTTACTCGATTGGATTTGAAAAACTGTTTTTT
CASSYSIGFEKLFF
>-|TRBV10-3|TRBJ2-1|-
TGTGCCATCAGTGAGGGGGGCGATGAGCAGTTCTTC
CAISEGGDEQFF
>-|TRBV30|TRBJ2-1|-
TGTGCCTGGGGGCGGCTTGAGCAGTTCTTC
CAWGRLEQFF
>-|TRBV19|TRBJ1-2|-
TGTGCCAGTACCTTACAGGAGCTTAACTATGGCTACACCTTC
CASTLQELNYGYTF
>TRBD1|TRBV7-9|TRBJ1-2|few
TGTGCCAGCAGCTCAGGGGGCGCGGTGAACTATGGCTACACCTTC
CASSSGGAVNYGYTF
>-|TRBV6-5|TRBJ2-2|-
TGTGCCAGCAGTCTTCAGGGGTTCGGCGGGGAGCTGTTTTTT
CASSLQGFGGELFF
>-|TRBV2|TRBJ1-1|many
TGTGCCAGCAGCCCGGGCCCCGCTGACCACACTGAAGCTTTCTTT
CASSPGPADHTEAFF
>TRBD2|TRBV5-1|TRBJ2-3|-
TGCGCCAGCAGTGACGTCCGGGAGGCCACAGATACGCAGTATTTT
CASSDVREATDTQYF
>-|TRBV9|TRBJ1-2|-
TGTGCCAGCAGCGCCGTCGACGTGGGCTACACCTTC
CASSAVDVGYTF
>TRBD1|TRBV5-4|TRBJ2-7|-
TGTGCCAGCAGCCAGGTGGGACAGGGGCCATACGAGCAGTACTTC
CASSQVGQGPYEQYF
>-|TRBV7-9|TRBJ1-4|-
TGTGCCAGCAGCTTAGGAAGGCCGACACCAGGGGTACTTAGTCTGTTTTTT
CASSLGRPTPGVLSLFF
>-|TRBV4-2|TRBJ2-7|-
TGTGCCAGCAGCCAGAATCCGGGACCTTACTACGAGCAGTACTTC
CASSQNPGPYYEQYF
>TRBD1|TRBV27|TRBJ1-1|-
TGTGCCAGCAGTTTATTGGGGACAGGGGGCACTGAAGCTTTCTTT
CASSLLGTGGTEAFF
>-|TRBV11-3|TRBJ2-3|-
TGTGCCAGCTCCCTGGGGGAAACTACGCAGTATTTT
CASSLGETTQYF
>TRBD1|TRBV5-1|TRBJ1-4|-
TGCGCCAGCAGCCAAGGACAGGCTTACGATGAAAAGCTGTTTTTT
CASSQGQAYDEKLFF
>-|TRBV5-5|TRBJ1-2|-
TGTGCCAGCAGAAAACAGGGAGGGGACTATGGCTACACCTTC
CASRKQGGDYGYTF
>-|TRBV9|TRBJ1-3|-
TGTGCCAGCAGCGCGAGCTCTGGAAACACCATATATTTT
CASSASSGNTIYF
>TRBD2|TRBV28|TRBJ2-7|-
TGTGCCAGCAGTTTACGGCTAGCGGGAAACAACGAGCAGTACTTC
CASSLRLAGNNEQYF
>TRBD2|TRBV5-1|TRBJ2-7|-
TGCGCCAGCAGCTTGGGGACTAGCGGGAGGGACGGGTCCTACGAGCAGTACTTC
CASSLGTSGRDGSYEQYF
>-|TRBV7-2|TRBJ2-1|-
TGTGCCAGCAGCCCCGGGGCGTCCCGAAGGGGGAACCAGTTCTTC
CASSPGASRRGNQFF
>-|TRBV27|TRBJ2-2|once
TGTGCCAGCAGTTTACAGCCGAACACCGGGGAGCTGTTTTTT
CASSLQPNTGELFF
>TRBD2|TRBV7-3|TRBJ2-5|-
TGTGCCAGCAGCTTAGGGCTAGCGGGAGTTGAGACCCAGTACTTC
CASSLGLAGVETQYF
>TRBD1|TRBV7-3|TRBJ2-3|-
TGTGCCAGCAGCCCGCAAACAGGGGTGGCAGATACGCAGTATTTT
CASSPQTGVADTQYF
>TRBD2|TRBV14|TRBJ2-2|-
TGTGCCAGCAACCAAATCTGGGAGGACCGGGAGGGAGGCACCGGGGAGCTGTTTTTT
CASNQIWEDREGGTGELFF
>-|TRBV5-1|TRBJ2-5|-
TGCGCCAGCAGCTCGGCTCCGGGGGTCCGGGAGACCCAGTACTTC
CASSSAPGVRETQYF
>TRBD2|TRBV2|TRBJ2-6|-
TGTGCCAGCAGTGAAAGCGGGGTTGGGGCCAACGTCCTGACTTTC
CASSESGVGANVLTF
>TRBD1|TRBV15|TRBJ2-7|-
TGTGCCACCAGCAGAGAAAGACAGGGTGGCCACGAGCAGTACTTC
CATSRERQGGHEQYF
>TRBD1|TRBV19|TRBJ2-1|-
TGTGCCAGTGCCGCCGGGACAGGTGGTTCTGAGCAGTTCTTC
CASAAGTGGSEQFF
>-|TRBV2|TRBJ1-1|few
TGTGCCAGCAGGATACAGGGCACGAACACTGAAGCTTTCTTT
CASRIQGTNTEAFF
>-|TRBV30|TRBJ2-5|once
TGTGCCTGGATAAGAGGAAGTTTTGGAGAGACCCAGTACTTC
CAWIRGSFGETQYF
>-|TRBV6-5|TRBJ2-1|-
TGTGCCAGCAGTAAACGGGAGACGGGAAACAATGAGCAGTTCTTC
CASSKRETGNNEQFF
>TRBD1|TRBV30|TRBJ2-7|-
TGTGCCTGGATTCCGGGACAGGGGTTAATCCGCGAGCAGTACTTC
CAWIPGQGLIREQYF
>TRBD1|TRBV5-1|TRBJ1-1|-
TGCGCCAGCAGCCCGGGGACAGGGTACATGAACACTGAAGCTTTCTTT
CASSPGTGYMNTEAFF
>-|TRBV28|TRBJ2-3|few
TGTGCCAGCAGTTTTGTTGGGGCCCGGCGGGGTACGCAGTATTTT
CASSFVGARRGTQYF
>TRBD1|TRBV7-2|TRBJ2-1|-
TGTGCCAGCAGCCCCCCCGGACAGGGGGCCTACAATGAGCAGTTCTTC
CASSPPGQGAYNEQFF
>-|TRBV10-1|TRBJ2-2|-
TGCGCCAGCAGTGTGGGGCAGAACACCGGGGAGCTGTTTTTT
CASSVGQNTGELFF
>-|TRBV27|TRBJ2-5|few
TGTGCCAGCAGTTTATCTGGCTCCACCCAGACCCAGTACTTC
CASSLSGSTQTQYF
>TRBD2|TRBV19|TRBJ2-3|-
TGTGCCAGTGGTGTCCGAGCGGGAGGGCCAGATACGCAGTATTTT
CASGVRAGGPDTQYF
>-|TRBV5-1|TRBJ2-1|few
TGCGCCAGCAGCTCAGGGCCGGGGTACAATGAGCAGTTCTTC
CASSSGPGYNEQFF
>TRBD2|TRBV28|TRBJ2-1|-
TGTGCCAGCAGTTCCGTTAGCGGGAGGGGCAATGAGCAGTTCTTC
CASSSVSGRGNEQFF
>-|TRBV28|TRBJ1-5|-
TGTGCCAGCCTACGCGGTAGCAATCAGCCCCAGCATTTT
CASLRGSNQPQHF
>TRBD1|TRBV5-4|TRBJ1-2|-
TGTGCCAGCAGCCCCGACAGGGGCCTCTTCGGGGGCTACACCTTC
CASSPDRGLFGGYTF